These 9 T cell receptor beta chains share one sample of origin, sequenced in a study of blood T cell repertoires in COVID-19. TCRdb keeps only in-frame clones here, not all; method: immunoSEQ multiplex PCR. The data show 35,000 to 40,000 clones, with under 90% seen just once and over 1.5% held by the top ten. Material: peripheral blood. The receptors come from a man aged 55 to 70 with COVID-19, enrolled during active disease.

This clone was seen just once. The chain couples TRBV6-5 to TRBJ1-1; possibly TRBD1 for D (5 bases). This CDR3 region has 16 residues. V lost 0 bases and J 3 bases, leaving 14 bases between the germline ends. The germline gives CDR1 MNHEY, CDR2 SVGAGI. CDR3 in DNA: TGTGCCAGCAGTTACTCGAGACACCGGGGGGACACTGAAGCTTTCTTT. Translated, it gives CASSYSRHRGDTEAFF.

This clone was picked up a small number of times. The same CDR3 can be traced to other DNA sequences in this sample. The V gene is TRBV5-4, the J gene TRBJ1-4; 10 bases are shared with TRBD1. The V and J ends lost 3 bases and 8 bases, in that order; junction bases with no gene match: 7. CDR1 is SGHNT, CDR2 YYREEE, per germline (reference sequence). This CDR3 is built from 15 residues. The CDR3 region has the DNA TGTGCCAGCAGCTCAACGGGACAGGGGAGGGAAAAACTGTTTTTT. Its protein product is CASSSTGQGREKLFF.

The chain couples TRBV27 to TRBJ2-7; tentatively, D is TRBD1 (5 bases). This CDR3 contains 14 residues. Trimming removed 2 bases at V and 5 bases at J, with 13 bases between. The germline CDR1 and CDR2 sequences are MNHEY and SMNVEV (reference sequence). CDR3 sequence: CASSLNNRRHEQYF. In nucleotides, the CDR3 is TGTGCCAGCAGTTTAAACAACAGGCGGCACGAGCAGTACTTC.

The rearrangement joins TRBV12-3 or TRBV12-4 to TRBJ2-7; 7 bases are shared with TRBD1. The ends lost 3 bases at V and 13 bases at J; junction bases unmatched: 9. The CDR3 contains 12 residues. The CDR3 DNA reads as TGTGCCAGCAGTTTGGGTTCGACAGGGACCTACTTC. It specifies CASSLGSTGTYF.

This chain connects TRBV2 to TRBJ1-1; 7 nucleotides line up with TRBD1. The junction had 2 bases not matched to a gene; V was cut back by 6 bases and J by 4 bases. CDR1 SNHLY and CDR2 FYNNEI come from the germline V gene. This CDR3 contains 12 residues. The CDR3 here is CASSTGVTEAFF. CDR3 nucleotide sequence: TGTGCCAGCAGCACAGGGGTCACTGAAGCTTTCTTT.

This clone appeared a single time. The V call is TRBV18, the J call TRBJ2-1; TRBD2 agrees at 9 bases. This CDR3 is 15 amino acids long. Germline V gene data show CDR1 as KGHSH and CDR2 as LQKENI. The trim removed 10 bases at V and 1 base at J, leaving 8 bases unmatched. In DNA, the CDR3 is TGTGCCACCAAAAAAGCGGGAGGTTCCTACAATGAGCAGTTCTTC. This sequence encodes CATKKAGGSYNEQFF.

The CDR3 loop reads CASSPPGLVGTDTQYF. CDR3 in DNA: TGTGCCAGCTCACCACCGGGACTAGTTGGAACAGATACGCAGTATTTT. The chain is built from TRBV18 and TRBJ2-3; 8 bases agree with TRBD2. Germline assignment: CDR1 KGHSH and CDR2 LQKENI. The CDR3 loop spans 16 amino acids. After removal of 0 bases from V and 3 bases from J, the junction contained 5 bases not matched to a gene. Together with reference TRBV18 and TRBJ2-3, the CDR3 gives the full variable domain: NAGVMQNPRHLVRRRGQEARLRCSPMKGHSHVYWYRQLPEEGLKFMVYLQKENIIDESGMPKERFSAEFPKEGPSILRIQQVVRGDSAAYFCASSPPGLVGTDTQYFGPGTRLTVL.

This chain joins TRBV7-9 and TRBJ1-2, with TRBD1 identical over 9 bases. The germline gives CDR1 SEHNR, CDR2 FQNEAQ (reference sequence). The CDR3 covers 15 residues. V trimming: 7 bases; J trimming: 11 bases; junction bases outside the gene matches: 17. CDR3 amino acids: CASTHNSITGTGYTF. For the CDR3, the DNA is TGTGCCAGCACTCACAACTCGATTACCGGGACAGGGTACACCTTC.

This chain connects TRBV29-1 to TRBJ1-2, with D tentatively TRBD1 (5 bases). The CDR3 contains 13 residues. From germline, CDR1 is SQVTM and CDR2 ANQGSEA. Trimming shortened V by 7 bases and J by 4 bases, and 16 bases separated the two germline ends. In DNA, the CDR3 is TGCAGCGCCCCACGGCCAGGGCCCTATGGCTACACCTTC. Translated: CSAPRPGPYGYTF.